Listed here are 25 T cell receptor beta chains from one sample, sequenced in a study of graft-versus-host responses after intestinal transplantation. Libraries were prepared by immunoSEQ multiplex PCR; TCRdb keeps only in-frame clonotypes and omits some of them. The sample carries under 30,000 clones, around 94% recorded once. Here the sequenced sample was PBMCs, taken approximately 32 days after intestinal transplant. All receptors derive from a human patient who received an intestinal transplant, so some T cells may come from the graft donor.

V gene TRBV5-1 combines with J gene TRBJ2-1; D ambiguous. Germline CDR1 reads SGHRS; CDR2 reads YFSETQ. V was clipped by 0 bases and J by 4 bases, with 14 bases between them. The CDR3 extends over 16 amino acids. The CDR3 loop reads CASSLEQSPVYNEQFF. The CDR3 DNA reads as TGCGCCAGCAGCTTGGAACAGAGCCCCGTTTACAATGAGCAGTTCTTC.

This clone turned up a few times. V is TRBV18 and J is TRBJ1-1, with no clear D. This CDR3 has 12 residues. From germline, CDR1 is KGHSH and CDR2 LQKENI. Deletions cut 6 bases from V and 0 bases from J, with 5 bases between. This chain's CDR3 is CASSGMNTEAFF. Written as DNA, the CDR3 is TGTGCCAGCTCGGGCATGAACACTGAAGCTTTCTTT.

The chain couples TRBV7-2 to TRBJ2-3; D is undetermined. The V end was cut by 5 bases, the J end by 5 bases, with 5 bases between. The CDR3 contains 11 residues. Germline values: CDR1 SGHTA, CDR2 FQGNSA. CDR3 sequence reads: CASSQKDTQYF. The CDR3 DNA sequence: TGTGCCAGCAGCCAGAAAGATACGCAGTATTTT.

The chain is built from TRBV5-1 and TRBJ2-1, with 9 nucleotides matching TRBD2. Losses at the gene ends were 2 bases for V and 9 bases for J; bases not matched to a gene: 12. The germline CDR1 and CDR2 sequences are SGHRS and YFSETQ. The CDR3 is 16 amino acids. The CDR3 DNA follows: TGCGCCAGCAGCTTTGTAGCGGGAGAAGGGGACGGTGAGCAGTTCTTC. Encoded protein: CASSFVAGEGDGEQFF.

The chain carries TRBV27 and TRBJ1-1; a possible D gene is TRBD1 (5 bases). The CDR3 consists of 15 residues. V was clipped by 2 bases and J by 5 bases, with 15 bases between them. Germline values: CDR1 MNHEY, CDR2 SMNVEV (reference sequence). This CDR3 is CASSLDRGLGTEAFF. DNA of the CDR3: TGTGCCAGCAGTTTAGATAGGGGATTAGGTACTGAAGCTTTCTTT.

The V gene is TRBV27, the J gene TRBJ1-1; D is ambiguous. Trimming left V 4 bases short and J 3 bases short, with 12 bases between. Germline loops: CDR1 MNHEY, CDR2 SMNVEV (reference sequence). The CDR3 is 14 residues long. CDR3 protein: CASSSPYGDTEAFF. The DNA for the CDR3 is TGTGCCAGCAGTTCCCCGTATGGGGACACTGAAGCTTTCTTT.

The chain links TRBV30 to TRBJ2-1, with D maybe TRBD2 (6 bases). Germline CDR1 and CDR2: GTSNPN and SVGIG (reference sequence). The CDR3 length is 11 residues. V dropped 5 bases and J dropped 10 bases, with 12 bases sitting between them. Here the CDR3 reads CAWGTAGEQFF. The CDR3 nucleotides are TGTGCCTGGGGGACGGCGGGAGAGCAGTTCTTC.

This chain links TRBV19 with TRBJ1-1; D call uncertain. Germline V gene sequence: CDR1 LNHDA, CDR2 SQIVND (reference sequence). The CDR3 loop spans 15 amino acids. Trimming took 4 bases from V and 3 from J, leaving 15 bases between them. The CDR3 spells CASSTPDGGHTEAFF. For the CDR3, the DNA is TGTGCCAGTAGTACCCCGGACGGAGGACACACTGAAGCTTTCTTT. The whole variable domain, remainder taken from reference TRBV19 and TRBJ1-1, is DGGITQSPKYLFRKEGQNVTLSCEQNLNHDAMYWYRQDPGQGLRLIYYSQIVNDFQKGDIAEGYSVSREKKESFPLTVTSAQKNPTAFYLCASSTPDGGHTEAFFGQGTRLTVV.

This rearrangement joins TRBV4-1 to TRBJ2-1; D is perhaps TRBD2 (7 bases). CDR3 size: 16 residues. The V end was cut by 0 bases, the J end by 5 bases, with 14 bases between. Per germline, CDR1 MGHRA and CDR2 YSYEKL. CDR3 coding DNA: TGCGCCAGCAGCCAAGAATGGGGGGGGGCCAACAATGAGCAGTTCTTC. Its translation: CASSQEWGGANNEQFF.

The V and J genes are TRBV18 and TRBJ1-5; D remains ambiguous. The CDR3 spans 16 residues. Germline V lookup: CDR1 KGHSH, CDR2 LQKENI. V was shortened by 3 bases and J by 2 bases, with 14 bases between the two germline ends. The CDR3 protein is CASSPSRRVGNQPQHF. The CDR3 DNA sequence: TGTGCCAGCTCACCCTCACGGCGGGTAGGCAATCAGCCCCAGCATTTT.

This clone was observed a single time. The chain uses TRBV5-6 and TRBJ2-3; no reliable D call. V shed 4 bases and J shed 2 bases, with 8 bases lying between them. The CDR3 is made up of 13 amino acids. The V gene's germline CDR1 is SGHDT and CDR2 YYEEEE. The CDR3: CASSALDTDTQYF. CDR3 nucleotides: TGTGCCAGCAGCGCCCTGGACACAGATACGCAGTATTTT.

For this clone: The sample carries other DNA sequences with the same CDR3. This rearrangement joins TRBV29-1 to TRBJ1-4; tentative D call: TRBD1 (5 bases). CDR1 SQVTM and CDR2 ANQGSEA come from the germline V gene. The CDR3 length is 12 residues. V lost 4 bases, J lost 7 bases, and 10 bases lay in between. This CDR3 is CSVGQGGEKLFF. CDR3 sequence (DNA): TGCAGCGTTGGCCAGGGTGGTGAAAAACTGTTTTTT.

This clone appeared once. The chain links TRBV30 to TRBJ1-6; D ambiguous. The CDR3 loop spans 14 amino acids. V lost 1 base to trimming and J lost 8 bases, with 12 bases between them. CDR1 and CDR2 (germline): GTSNPN, SVGIG (reference sequence). The chain's CDR3 is CAWSAQIGYSPLHF. The DNA for the CDR3 is TGTGCCTGGAGTGCGCAAATAGGGTATTCACCCCTCCACTTT.

The CDR3 sequence: CASSIDRFRNEQFF. CDR3 DNA: TGTGCCAGTAGTATAGACAGGTTCCGGAATGAGCAGTTCTTC. The rearrangement uses TRBV19 and TRBJ2-1; D gene uncertain. V was cut by 0 bases and J by 7 bases, with 10 bases left in between. The CDR3 has 14 residues. The germline V gene has CDR1 LNHDA and CDR2 SQIVND (reference sequence). Filled out from reference TRBV19 and TRBJ2-1, the complete variable domain reads DGGITQSPKYLFRKEGQNVTLSCEQNLNHDAMYWYRQDPGQGLRLIYYSQIVNDFQKGDIAEGYSVSREKKESFPLTVTSAQKNPTAFYLCASSIDRFRNEQFFGPGTRLTVL.

This clone came up once. The genes are TRBV27 and TRBJ1-1; D possibly corresponds to TRBD1 (6 bases). Germline V CDR1 and CDR2: MNHEY, SMNVEV (reference sequence). The CDR3 consists of 13 residues. Deletions cut 2 bases from V and 6 bases from J, with 10 bases between. The CDR3: CASSLQEGAEAFF. As DNA, the CDR3 is TGTGCCAGCAGTTTACAGGAGGGGGCTGAAGCTTTCTTT.

V is TRBV7-6 and J is TRBJ2-1; D gene ambiguous. The ends were cut back, 6 bases at V and 3 bases at J, with 12 bases in the middle. From germline, CDR1 is SGHVS and CDR2 FNYEAQ. This CDR3 has 14 residues. This chain's CDR3 is CASSTTGGYNEQFF. The CDR3 bases are TGTGCCAGCAGTACGACGGGTGGCTACAATGAGCAGTTCTTC.

The chain recombines TRBV5-1 with TRBJ2-5, with D uncertain. This CDR3 contains 14 residues. The germline V gene encodes CDR1 SGHRS and CDR2 YFSETQ. Between the trimmed V and J ends, which lost 0 bases and 9 bases, there was a span of 15 bases. The CDR3 here is CASSLDRNQAAQYF. The DNA of the CDR3 is TGCGCCAGCAGCTTGGACCGGAATCAGGCGGCCCAGTACTTC.

This clone appeared a few times. The chain links TRBV28 to TRBJ2-7; D tentatively reads TRBD1 or TRBD2 (5 bases each). The CDR3 has 14 residues. Trimming cost V 3 bases and J 2 bases, with 11 bases left between them. The V gene's germline CDR1 is MDHEN and CDR2 SYDVKM. For the CDR3, the DNA is TGTGCCAGCAGTTTGCAGGGACCTACCTACGAGCAGTACTTC. It yields the protein CASSLQGPTYEQYF.

This sequence joins TRBV19 and TRBJ2-4; 7 nucleotides agree with TRBD2. Germline V gene lookup returns CDR1 LNHDA and CDR2 SQIVND (reference sequence). The CDR3 spans 14 residues. The ends lost 7 bases at V and 3 bases at J; junction bases unmatched: 6. The CDR3 nucleotides are TGTGCCAGTACTGCGGGAGCTGACAAAAACATTCAGTACTTC. It specifies CASTAGADKNIQYF.

This chain joins TRBV5-1 and TRBJ2-5, with TRBD1 matching over 7 bases. The J call is in doubt because the DNA end fits TRBJ2-7 better. This CDR3 comprises 14 residues. CDR1 and CDR2 from the germline V gene are SGHRS and YFSETQ. The CDR3 reads CASSSTGNSYEQYF. CDR3 nucleotides: TGCGCCAGCAGCTCGACAGGGAACTCCTACGAGCAGTACTTC.

This clone was observed once. V and J are TRBV7-6 and TRBJ2-7, with D possibly being TRBD1 (5 bases). Trimming cost V 5 bases and J 2 bases, with 13 bases left between them. Germline CDR1 and CDR2: SGHVS and FNYEAQ. There are 14 residues in the CDR3. The chain's CDR3 is CASSLGQGAYEQYF. The CDR3 region has the DNA TGTGCCAGCAGCCTGGGGCAGGGCGCCTACGAGCAGTACTTC.

The chain carries TRBV5-6 and TRBJ2-2; possibly TRBD1 or TRBD2 for D (5 bases each). V lost 0 bases and J 1 base, leaving 13 bases between the germline ends. Looked up from germline, CDR1 is SGHDT and CDR2 is YYEEEE. This CDR3 contains 17 residues. CDR3 loop: CASSLVRAGWNTGELFF. CDR3 sequence (DNA): TGTGCCAGCAGCTTGGTCAGGGCGGGTTGGAACACCGGGGAGCTGTTTTTT.

The gene calls are TRBV18 and TRBJ1-2, with D possibly TRBD1 on 6 matching bases. Germline values: CDR1 KGHSH, CDR2 LQKENI. The germline V and J ends were trimmed by 2 bases and 0 bases, with 13 bases remaining between them. The CDR3 loop spans 16 amino acids. CDR3 nucleotide sequence: TGTGCCAGCTCACCAGGACAGACAATAACTAACTATGGCTACACCTTC. Protein: CASSPGQTITNYGYTF.

The rearrangement links TRBV7-9 to TRBJ1-2, with 7 bases that match TRBD1. Trimming cost V 6 bases and J 4 bases; bases outside gene matches: 8. Germline V gene data show CDR1 as SEHNR and CDR2 as FQNEAQ (reference sequence). The CDR3 has 14 residues. CDR3 sequence reads: CASRPETGRYGYTF. CDR3 sequence (DNA): TGTGCCAGCAGACCAGAGACAGGGCGCTATGGCTACACCTTC.

This rearrangement joins TRBV18 to TRBJ1-2; D remains unclear. In germline, CDR1 is KGHSH, CDR2 LQKENI. Trimming stripped 2 bases from V and 1 base from J, with 5 bases between. The CDR3 is 13 residues long. For the CDR3, the DNA is TGTGCCAGCTCACCATTGGATAACTATGGCTACACCTTC. Protein: CASSPLDNYGYTF.